The clone carrying this TCR beta chain has more than one count but fewer than ten. Its antigen is unidentified. The germline V gene encodes CDR1 SGHAT and CDR2 FQNNGV. The CDR3 spans 15 residues. The V and J ends lost 7 bases and 5 bases, in that order; junction bases with no gene match: 13. The data derive from a study of cytomegalovirus exposure and HLA in healthy donors. This PCR relied on a set of 60 Vbeta primers and 13 Jbeta primers. TCRdb keeps only in-frame clones here, not all; method: immunoSEQ multiplex PCR. The sample records 80,000 or so clones, over 60% being singletons. Regarding the study as a whole: According to the study, around 160 TCR beta chains were cytomegalovirus-associated. The CMV antigen specificity of a few CMV-associated chains was confirmed through in vitro analysis.

The sequenced sample was PBMCs. This chain uses TRBV11-2 with TRBJ1-1; 7 positions agree with TRBD1. This TCR was sampled from a woman aged 40-49 years in good health and CMV-seropositive. CDR3 in amino acids: CASTLSRGHGTEAFF. The CDR3 bases are TGTGCCAGCACCCTTAGTAGGGGGCACGGGACTGAAGCTTTCTTT.